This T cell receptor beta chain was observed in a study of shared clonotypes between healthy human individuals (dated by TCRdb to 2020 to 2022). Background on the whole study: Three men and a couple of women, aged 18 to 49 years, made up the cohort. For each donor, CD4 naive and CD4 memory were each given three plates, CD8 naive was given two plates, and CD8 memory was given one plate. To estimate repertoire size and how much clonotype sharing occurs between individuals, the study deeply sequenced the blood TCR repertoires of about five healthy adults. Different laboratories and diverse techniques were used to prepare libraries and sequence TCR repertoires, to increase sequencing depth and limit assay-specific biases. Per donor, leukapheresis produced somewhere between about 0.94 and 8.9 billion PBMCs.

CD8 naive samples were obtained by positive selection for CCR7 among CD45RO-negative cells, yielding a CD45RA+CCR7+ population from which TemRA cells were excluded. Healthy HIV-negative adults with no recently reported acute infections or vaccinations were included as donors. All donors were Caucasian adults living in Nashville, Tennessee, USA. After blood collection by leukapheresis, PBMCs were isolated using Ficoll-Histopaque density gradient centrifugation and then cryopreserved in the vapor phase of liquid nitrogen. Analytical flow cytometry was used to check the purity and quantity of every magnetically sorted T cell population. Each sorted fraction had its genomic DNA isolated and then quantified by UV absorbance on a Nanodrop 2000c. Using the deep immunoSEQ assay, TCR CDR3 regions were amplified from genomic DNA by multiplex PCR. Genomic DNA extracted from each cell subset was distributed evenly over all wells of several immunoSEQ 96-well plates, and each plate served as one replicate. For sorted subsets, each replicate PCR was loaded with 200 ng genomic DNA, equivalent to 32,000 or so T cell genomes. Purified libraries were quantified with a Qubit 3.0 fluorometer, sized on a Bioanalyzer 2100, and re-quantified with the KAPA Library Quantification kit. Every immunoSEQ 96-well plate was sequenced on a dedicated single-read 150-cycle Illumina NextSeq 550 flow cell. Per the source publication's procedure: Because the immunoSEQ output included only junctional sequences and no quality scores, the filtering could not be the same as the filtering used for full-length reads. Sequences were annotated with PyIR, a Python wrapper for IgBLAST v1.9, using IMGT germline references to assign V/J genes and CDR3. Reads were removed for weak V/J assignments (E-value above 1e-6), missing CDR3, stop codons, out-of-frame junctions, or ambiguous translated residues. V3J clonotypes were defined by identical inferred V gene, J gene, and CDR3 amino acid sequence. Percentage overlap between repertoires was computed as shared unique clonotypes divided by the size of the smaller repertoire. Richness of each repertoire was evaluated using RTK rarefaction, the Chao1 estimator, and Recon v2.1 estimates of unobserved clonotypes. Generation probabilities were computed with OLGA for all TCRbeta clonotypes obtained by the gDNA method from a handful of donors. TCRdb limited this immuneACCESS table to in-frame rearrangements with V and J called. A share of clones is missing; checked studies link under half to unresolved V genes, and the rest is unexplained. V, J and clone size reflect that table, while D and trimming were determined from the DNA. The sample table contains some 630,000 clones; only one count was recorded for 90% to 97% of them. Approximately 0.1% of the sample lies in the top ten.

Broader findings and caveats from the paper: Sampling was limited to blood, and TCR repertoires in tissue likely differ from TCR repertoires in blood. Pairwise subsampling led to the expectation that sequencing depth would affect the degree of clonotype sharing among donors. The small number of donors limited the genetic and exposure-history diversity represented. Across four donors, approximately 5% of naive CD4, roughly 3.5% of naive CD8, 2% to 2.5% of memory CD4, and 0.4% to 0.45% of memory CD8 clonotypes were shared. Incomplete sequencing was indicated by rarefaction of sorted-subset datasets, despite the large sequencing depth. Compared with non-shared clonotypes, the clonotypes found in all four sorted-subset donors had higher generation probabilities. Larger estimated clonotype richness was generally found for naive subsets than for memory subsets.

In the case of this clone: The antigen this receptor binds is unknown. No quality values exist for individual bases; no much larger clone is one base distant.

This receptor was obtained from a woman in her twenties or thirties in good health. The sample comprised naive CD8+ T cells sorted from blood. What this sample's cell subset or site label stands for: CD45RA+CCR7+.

CDR3 protein: CASSVGGGGEQYF. The bases read TGTGCCAGCAGCGTAGGGGGTGGAGGCGAGCAGTACTTC. This receptor chain uses TRBV9 and TRBJ2-7; D gene: possibly TRBD2, on 5 matching bases. Spanning cysteine to phenylalanine, the CDR3 consists of 13 amino acids. Only the CDR3 DNA is retained, 39 bases long and in frame from the first base. The germline V gene yields SGDLS for CDR1 and YYNGEE for CDR2. V sheds 0 bases and J sheds 6 bases, leaving 10 bases between their ends.